In this sample, the clone carrying this T cell receptor beta chain turned up many times. This specimen belongs to a study of T-cell memory formation after mild COVID-19. TCRdb re-analysed the 5' RACE reads in MiXCR, keeping a single row per CDR3 protein. The data contain about 290,000 distinct CDR3 sequences, about 15% of them singletons. Trimming took 0 bases from V and 2 from J; bases not matched to a gene: 2. This CDR3 spans 15 amino acids. Germline V CDR1 and CDR2: SGDLS, YYNGEE. The chain uses TRBV9 and TRBJ1-5; 7 bases line up with TRBD1. This clonotype was obtained from a man in his late teens or twenties who had mild COVID-19 (a few samples of this study predate the infection). Cell type and time point are not known. The sequencing input was PBMCs or a T cell subset sorted from them (not recorded which). In nucleotides, the CDR3 is TGTGCCAGCAGCGTAGGGCAGGGGGGCAATCAGCCCCAGCATTTT. This gives the protein CASSVGQGGNQPQHF. The full variable domain, its missing parts supplied by reference TRBV9 and TRBJ1-5, is DSGVTQTPKHLITATGQRVTLRCSPRSGDLSVYWYQQSLDQGLQFLIQYYNGEERAKGNILERFSAQQFPDLHSELNLSSLELGDSALYFCASSVGQGGNQPQHFGDGTRLSIL.